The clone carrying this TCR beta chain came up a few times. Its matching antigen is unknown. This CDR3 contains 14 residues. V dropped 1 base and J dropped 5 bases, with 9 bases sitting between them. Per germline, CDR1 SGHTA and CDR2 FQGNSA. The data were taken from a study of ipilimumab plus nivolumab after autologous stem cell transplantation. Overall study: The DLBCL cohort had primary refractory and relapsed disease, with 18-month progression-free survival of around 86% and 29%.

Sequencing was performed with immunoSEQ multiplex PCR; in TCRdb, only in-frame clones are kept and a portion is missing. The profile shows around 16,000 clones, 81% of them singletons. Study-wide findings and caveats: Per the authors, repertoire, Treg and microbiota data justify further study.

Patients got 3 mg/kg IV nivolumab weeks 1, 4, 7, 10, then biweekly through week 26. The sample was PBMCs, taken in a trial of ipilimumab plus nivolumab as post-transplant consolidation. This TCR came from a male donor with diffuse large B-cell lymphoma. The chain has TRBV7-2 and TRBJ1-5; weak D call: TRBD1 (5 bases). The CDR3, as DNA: TGTGCCAGCAGCTTAGAAGGCAGGGATCAGCCCCAGCATTTT. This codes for CASSLEGRDQPQHF.